What follows are 5 T cell receptor beta chains derived from one specimen sequenced in a study of blood T cells in healthy people across ages. It was with a sample-barcoded 5' primer and a J-beta primer mix that a second PCR of about 6 to 12 cycles was run. TCRdb re-derived calls from the 5' RACE reads in MiXCR, one entry per CDR3 protein. Of about 800,000 distinct CDR3 sequences in the sample, roughly 25% were seen once. These data also featured in a second study, about T cells of mothers and their children.

Sequencing input: blood. These TCRs come from a boy younger than 18 in good health.

The chain links TRBV28 to TRBJ2-1; D possibly corresponds to TRBD1 (6 bases). Germline lookup yields CDR1 MDHEN and CDR2 SYDVKM. The CDR3 is 15 amino acids. V lost 6 bases and J lost 3, with 15 bases in between. This CDR3 is CASRVATGSYNEQFF. The CDR3 coding sequence is TGTGCCAGCAGAGTGGCCACAGGGAGCTACAATGAGCAGTTCTTC.

This sequence joins TRBV15 and TRBJ2-5; D remains unclear. The J call may be mistaken, given a closer DNA end match to TRBJ2-1. Germline-derived CDR1 and CDR2 are LNHNV and YYDKDF (reference sequence). This CDR3 spans 14 amino acids. In nucleotides, the CDR3 is TGTGCCACCAGCAGAGATTCGGTAACTGGTGAGCAGTTCTTC. Its translation: CATSRDSVTGEQFF.

Only a few counts were recorded for this clonotype. The V call is TRBV10-3, the J call TRBJ2-1; 7 positions agree with TRBD2. Germline trimming cut 2 bases from V and 9 bases from J; bases unmatched to any gene: 4. The CDR3 extends over 13 amino acids. The germline gives CDR1 ENHRY, CDR2 SYGVKD. The CDR3 reads CAISEPTSFEQFF. The CDR3 DNA reads as TGTGCCATCAGTGAGCCGACTAGCTTTGAGCAGTTCTTC.

This chain joins TRBV5-1 and TRBJ2-7, with D unclear. TRBJ2-5 explains the end of the DNA better; the J call may be wrong. Germline V gene data show CDR1 as SGHRS and CDR2 as YFSETQ. CDR3 length: 15 residues. CDR3 protein: CASSLERAPQETQYF. Written as DNA, the CDR3 is TGCGCCAGCAGCTTGGAAAGGGCCCCCCAAGAGACCCAGTACTTC.

The chain recombines TRBV20-1 with TRBJ2-7; a possible D gene is TRBD2 (6 bases). The germline V gene has CDR1 DFQATT and CDR2 SNEGSKA (reference sequence). V was cut by 3 bases and J by 3 bases, with 18 bases left in between. CDR3 length: 15 residues. The CDR3 nucleotides are TGCAGTGCTAGGGACCCCCGGGGGACGTTCTACGAGCAGTACTTC. Protein product: CSARDPRGTFYEQYF.